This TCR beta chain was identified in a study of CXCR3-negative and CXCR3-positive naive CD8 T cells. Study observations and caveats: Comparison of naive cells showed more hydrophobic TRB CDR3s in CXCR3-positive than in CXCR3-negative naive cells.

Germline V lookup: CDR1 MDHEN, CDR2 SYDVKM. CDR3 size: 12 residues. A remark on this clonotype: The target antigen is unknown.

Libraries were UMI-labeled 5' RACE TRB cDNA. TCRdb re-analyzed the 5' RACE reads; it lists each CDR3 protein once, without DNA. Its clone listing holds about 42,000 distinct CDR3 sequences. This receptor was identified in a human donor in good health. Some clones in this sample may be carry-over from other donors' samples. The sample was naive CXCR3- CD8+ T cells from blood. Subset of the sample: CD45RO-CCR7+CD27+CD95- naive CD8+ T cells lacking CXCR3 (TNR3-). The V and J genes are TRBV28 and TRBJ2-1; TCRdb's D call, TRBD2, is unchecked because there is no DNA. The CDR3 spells CASARPSYEQYF.